These 24 T cell receptor beta chains share one sample of origin, sequenced in a study of blood T cell repertoires in COVID-19. Method: immunoSEQ multiplex PCR; TCRdb's copy keeps in-frame clones and lacks some. The sample includes around 250,000 clones, 80% to 90% seen only once; the top ten take around 2.2%. Sequenced input: peripheral blood. Receptors originate from a man aged 30 to 45 who had recovered from COVID-19.

This clone was picked up one time. The gene calls are TRBV5-1 and TRBJ2-3, with a weak D call TRBD2 (6 bases). There are 17 residues in the CDR3. Trimming stripped 0 bases from V and 6 bases from J, with 20 bases between. CDR1 is SGHRS and CDR2 is YFSETQ in the germline V gene. This chain's CDR3 is CASSLGFGGATQDTQYF. In nucleotides, the CDR3 is TGCGCCAGCAGCTTGGGGTTTGGAGGGGCCACACAGGATACGCAGTATTTT.

This chain uses TRBV7-9 with TRBJ1-1, with 7 bases aligning to TRBD1. Trimming removed 5 bases from V and 5 bases from J; junction bases left unmatched: 17. There are 17 residues in the CDR3. Germline CDR1 SEHNR, CDR2 FQNEAQ (reference sequence). The CDR3 nucleotides are TGTGCCAGCAGCCAACAGGGGTCCTATATCGATGGGACTGAAGCTTTCTTT. Its translation is CASSQQGSYIDGTEAFF.

The V call is TRBV5-1, the J call TRBJ1-1; D call uncertain. The germline V gene has CDR1 SGHRS and CDR2 YFSETQ. The V end lost 4 bases, the J end lost 7 bases, and 11 bases lay between the germline ends. CDR3 length equals 12 residues. CDR3 DNA sequence: TGCGCCAGCAGCGACTCGAGGATTGAAGCTTTCTTT. This encodes CASSDSRIEAFF.

This clone was counted only a few times. V and J are TRBV7-2 and TRBJ1-2; D is unresolved. Germline V gives CDR1 SGHTA, CDR2 FQGNSA. V was trimmed by 5 bases and J by 4 bases, leaving 17 bases between them. The CDR3 covers 15 residues. The DNA of the CDR3 is TGTGCCAGCAGCCCAAGCTCCACGTCCCTCTATGGCTACACCTTC. Residues: CASSPSSTSLYGYTF.

The sample holds one count of this clone. V and J are TRBV19 and TRBJ1-5; possible D gene TRBD1, 6 bases. With 1 base removed from V and 3 bases from J, the gap between germline ends came to 19 bases. The CDR3 covers 18 residues. CDR1 and CDR2 from the germline V gene are LNHDA and SQIVND (reference sequence). CDR3 protein: CASSIVRETGSNNQPQHF. CDR3 sequence (DNA): TGTGCCAGTAGTATAGTAAGGGAGACAGGCTCGAACAATCAGCCCCAGCATTTT.

This rearrangement joins TRBV6-5 to TRBJ2-7; 7 bases align to TRBD1. This CDR3 comprises 14 residues. J lost 2 bases, V lost 5 bases, and 6 bases had no gene match. Germline V CDR1 and CDR2: MNHEY, SVGAGI. CDR3 in amino acids: CASSLQGKPYEQYF. In DNA, the CDR3 is TGTGCCAGCAGTCTACAGGGGAAACCCTACGAGCAGTACTTC.

The chain combines TRBV6-4 with TRBJ1-1; TRBD1 matches 11 bases. V lost 4 bases to trimming and J lost 5 bases; unmatched junction nucleotides: 9. This CDR3 is built from 16 residues. Germline V gene sequence: CDR1 MRHNA, CDR2 SNTAGT. In DNA, the CDR3 is TGTGCCAGCAGTGCCCGCACCGGGACAGGGGGAACTGAAGCTTTCTTT. Residues: CASSARTGTGGTEAFF.

The chain employs TRBV19 and TRBJ1-2, with D perhaps TRBD1 (5 bases). The CDR3 contains 14 residues. The germline V gene encodes CDR1 LNHDA and CDR2 SQIVND (reference sequence). V was shortened by 3 bases and J by 4 bases, with 12 bases between the two germline ends. CDR3 region: CASSIMTESYGYTF. The CDR3 DNA reads TGTGCCAGTAGTATCATGACAGAGAGCTATGGCTACACCTTC.

The chain couples TRBV6-5 to TRBJ1-4, with D perhaps matching TRBD1 (5 bases). Germline CDR1 reads MNHEY; CDR2 reads SVGAGI. The CDR3 consists of 16 residues. V was cut by 0 bases and J by 11 bases, with 19 bases left in between. CDR3 residues: CASSYSYGQGSGKLFF. CDR3 DNA sequence: TGTGCCAGCAGTTACTCGTACGGGCAGGGCAGTGGTAAACTGTTTTTT.

The V call is TRBV7-2, the J call TRBJ2-7; 14 bases line up with TRBD2. Germline lookup yields CDR1 SGHTA and CDR2 FQGNSA. The trim removed 5 bases at V and 8 bases at J, leaving 8 bases unmatched. The CDR3 is made up of 15 amino acids. CDR3 bases: TGTGCCAGCAGCCCCTCGGGGACTAGCGGGGGAAAGCAGTACTTC. It translates to CASSPSGTSGGKQYF.

Here the CDR3 DNA reads TGTGCCAGCAGCCCAAACATGGCAGGGTCGAACACTGAAGCTTTCTTT. It codes for CASSPNMAGSNTEAFF. This sequence joins TRBV7-2 and TRBJ1-1; tentative D call: TRBD1 (5 bases). Trimming left V 5 bases short and J 1 base short, with 17 bases between. Germline loops: CDR1 SGHTA, CDR2 FQGNSA. There are 16 residues in the CDR3.

The V call is TRBV5-5, the J call TRBJ2-7, with D possibly TRBD1 on 5 matching bases. CDR1 and CDR2 from the germline V gene are SGHKS and YYEKEE (reference sequence). The CDR3 sequence is 14 residues long. V gave up 2 bases and J gave up 2 bases, with 11 bases separating them. CDR3: CASSLRGRTYEQYF. Here the CDR3 DNA reads TGTGCCAGCAGCTTAAGGGGAAGGACCTACGAGCAGTACTTC.

The chain is built from TRBV19 and TRBJ1-5; no clear D gene. Germline CDR1 is LNHDA and CDR2 is SQIVND (reference sequence). The CDR3 has 14 residues. The V and J ends lost 7 bases and 11 bases respectively, with 21 bases between them. For the CDR3, the DNA is TGTGCCAGTACCTATGGCGGCCCTCAGAGGGCCCAGCATTTT. It yields the protein CASTYGGPQRAQHF. The whole variable domain, remainder taken from reference TRBV19 and TRBJ1-5, is DGGITQSPKYLFRKEGQNVTLSCEQNLNHDAMYWYRQDPGQGLRLIYYSQIVNDFQKGDIAEGYSVSREKKESFPLTVTSAQKNPTAFYLCASTYGGPQRAQHFGDGTRLSIL.

V and J are TRBV5-1 and TRBJ2-7, with 9 bases aligning to TRBD1. With 6 bases clipped from V and 3 bases from J, the junction kept 7 bases outside the gene matches. The CDR3 contains 14 residues. Germline assignment: CDR1 SGHRS and CDR2 YFSETQ. CDR3 region: CASTEGTGSYEQYF. As DNA, the CDR3 is TGCGCCAGCACCGAAGGGACAGGGAGCTACGAGCAGTACTTC.

This clone was detected once. V usage is TRBV10-3 and J usage is TRBJ1-1, with TRBD1 matching 9 bases. Germline V gene lookup returns CDR1 ENHRY and CDR2 SYGVKD. The CDR3 consists of 17 residues. V dropped 7 bases and J dropped 3; count of bases not matched to a gene: 15. CDR3 bases: TGTGCCATCACCCCGGGACAGGGTCAGCGAAGGGACACTGAAGCTTTCTTT. Encoded protein: CAITPGQGQRRDTEAFF.

The rearrangement joins TRBV27 to TRBJ2-3; TRBD1 agrees at 9 bases. This CDR3 has 16 amino acids. Germline V lookup: CDR1 MNHEY, CDR2 SMNVEV (reference sequence). V lost 5 bases and J lost 3; bases outside the gene matches: 9. CDR3 region: CASSPTDRGWTDTQYF. The DNA of the CDR3 is TGTGCCAGCAGTCCGACGGACAGGGGATGGACAGATACGCAGTATTTT.

The rearrangement uses TRBV3-1 (or the pseudogene TRBV3-2) and TRBJ2-7; D uncertain. Between the trimmed V and J ends, which lost 6 bases and 0 bases, there was a span of 9 bases. Germline V lookup: CDR1 LGHDT, CDR2 YNNKEL (reference sequence). The CDR3 consists of 13 residues. DNA of the CDR3: TGTGCCAGCAGTCATCCGAGCTCCTACGAGCAGTACTTC. Protein sequence: CASSHPSSYEQYF.

This chain links TRBV6-5 with TRBJ1-1, with a possible D match to TRBD1 (5 bases). This CDR3 spans 14 amino acids. With 4 bases removed from V and 5 bases from J, the gap between germline ends came to 14 bases. In germline, CDR1 is MNHEY, CDR2 SVGAGI. CDR3 amino acids: CASSLSGGWTEAFF. The CDR3 region has the DNA TGTGCCAGCAGTTTGTCCGGGGGATGGACTGAAGCTTTCTTT.

V is TRBV5-1 and J is TRBJ1-6; perhaps TRBD1 as D (5 bases). The germline V gene encodes CDR1 SGHRS and CDR2 YFSETQ. V was trimmed by 0 bases and J by 5 bases, leaving 9 bases between them. There are 15 residues in the CDR3. CDR3 protein: CASSLVQGDNSPLHF. As DNA, the CDR3 is TGCGCCAGCAGCTTGGTCCAGGGTGATAATTCACCCCTCCACTTT.

The CDR3 bases are TGCGCCAGCAGTGAGTCGAGCCGAGAGAACACTGAAGCTTTCTTT. It encodes CASSESSRENTEAFF. The chain combines TRBV10-1 with TRBJ1-1, with no clear D. Germline V gives CDR1 WNHNN, CDR2 SYGVQD (reference sequence). Trimming took off 0 bases at V and 1 base at J, with 9 bases between the two ends. CDR3 length: 15 residues.

The chain employs TRBV13 and TRBJ1-3; 9 nucleotides match TRBD1. V gave up 4 bases and J gave up 0 bases; unmatched junction bases: 4. The CDR3 is made up of 16 amino acids. Germline V gene data show CDR1 as PRHDT and CDR2 as FYEKMQ (reference sequence). The CDR3 nucleotides read TGTGCCAGCAGCTCGAGGGACAGGGTCTCTGGAAACACCATATATTTT. This encodes CASSSRDRVSGNTIYF.

This clone has only one observation. CDR3 in amino acids: CASSGWRGYGYTF. The CDR3 DNA sequence: TGTGCCAGCAGCGGTTGGAGGGGCTATGGCTACACCTTC. The J gene is TRBJ1-2, the V gene TRBV21-1. TRBV21-1 is given as a pseudogene. CDR3 size: 13 residues.

The chain joins TRBV2 to TRBJ2-5; D may be TRBD1 (6 bases). The V gene lost 9 bases and the J gene lost 5 bases, with 19 bases spanning the gap. This CDR3 spans 14 amino acids. Per the germline V gene, CDR1 is SNHLY and CDR2 is FYNNEI. In DNA, the CDR3 is TGTGCCAGTCGGATCCAGGGGAGAGGGGAGACCCAGTACTTC. This encodes CASRIQGRGETQYF.

The CDR3 spells CASSGGVNYGYTF. For the CDR3, the DNA is TGTGCCAGCAGCGGGGGGGTAAACTATGGCTACACCTTC. The rearrangement links TRBV9 to TRBJ1-2; TRBD1 might be the D (5 bases). Germline lookup yields CDR1 SGDLS and CDR2 YYNGEE. The CDR3 contains 13 residues. V was trimmed by 3 bases and J by 2 bases, leaving 8 bases between them.